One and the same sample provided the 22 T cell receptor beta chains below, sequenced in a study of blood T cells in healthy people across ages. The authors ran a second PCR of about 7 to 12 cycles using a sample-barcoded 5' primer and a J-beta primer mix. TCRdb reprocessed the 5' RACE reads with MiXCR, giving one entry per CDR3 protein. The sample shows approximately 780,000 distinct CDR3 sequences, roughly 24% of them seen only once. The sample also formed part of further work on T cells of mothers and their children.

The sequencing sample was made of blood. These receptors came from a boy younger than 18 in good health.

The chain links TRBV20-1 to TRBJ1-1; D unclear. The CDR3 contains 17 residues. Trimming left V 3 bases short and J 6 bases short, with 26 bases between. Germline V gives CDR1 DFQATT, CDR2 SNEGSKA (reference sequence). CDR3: CSARDSTLTRKPPEAFF. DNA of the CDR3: TGCAGTGCTAGGGACTCCACTCTGACAAGGAAACCCCCTGAAGCTTTCTTT.

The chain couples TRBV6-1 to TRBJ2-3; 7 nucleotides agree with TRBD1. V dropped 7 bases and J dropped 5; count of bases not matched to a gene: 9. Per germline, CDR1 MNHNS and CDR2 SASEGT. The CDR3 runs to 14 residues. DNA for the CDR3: TGTGCCAGCACCATAGGGGGCCGCGGAGATACGCAGTATTTT. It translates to CASTIGGRGDTQYF.

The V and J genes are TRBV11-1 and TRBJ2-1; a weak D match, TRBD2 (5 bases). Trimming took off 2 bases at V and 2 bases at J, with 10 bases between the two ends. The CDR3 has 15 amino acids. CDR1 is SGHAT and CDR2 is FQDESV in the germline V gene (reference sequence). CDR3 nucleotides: TGTGCCAGCAGCTTACGAGGGCCGACCTACAATGAGCAGTTCTTC. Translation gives CASSLRGPTYNEQFF.

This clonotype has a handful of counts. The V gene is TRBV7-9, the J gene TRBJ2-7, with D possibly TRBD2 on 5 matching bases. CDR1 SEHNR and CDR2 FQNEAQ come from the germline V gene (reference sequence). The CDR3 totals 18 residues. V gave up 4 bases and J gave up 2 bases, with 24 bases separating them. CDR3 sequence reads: CASSSEAGTGSLPYEQYF. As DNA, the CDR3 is TGTGCCAGCAGCTCTGAGGCCGGAACGGGGTCCCTCCCCTACGAGCAGTACTTC.

The CDR3 region has the DNA TGTGCCAGCAGCTTCGGCCGAGGGGGTAGCACAGATACGCAGTATTTT. Translated, it gives CASSFGRGGSTDTQYF. This chain joins TRBV11-2 and TRBJ2-3; weak D call: TRBD1 (6 bases). This CDR3 has 16 residues. V was shortened by 3 bases and J by 0 bases, with 13 bases between the two germline ends. Germline V gene lookup returns CDR1 SGHAT and CDR2 FQNNGV.

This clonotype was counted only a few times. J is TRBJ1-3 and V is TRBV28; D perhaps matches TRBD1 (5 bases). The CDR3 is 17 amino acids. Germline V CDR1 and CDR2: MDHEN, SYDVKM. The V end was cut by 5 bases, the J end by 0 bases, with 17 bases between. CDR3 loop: CASSALDSFSSGNTIYF. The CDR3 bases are TGTGCCAGCAGTGCCCTCGACAGTTTTAGCTCTGGAAACACCATATATTTT.

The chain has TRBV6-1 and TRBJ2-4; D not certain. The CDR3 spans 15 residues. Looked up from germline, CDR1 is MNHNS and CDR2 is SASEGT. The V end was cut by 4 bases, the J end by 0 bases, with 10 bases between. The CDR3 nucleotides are TGTGCCAGCAGTGGGACGGTGGAAGCCAAAAACATTCAGTACTTC. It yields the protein CASSGTVEAKNIQYF.

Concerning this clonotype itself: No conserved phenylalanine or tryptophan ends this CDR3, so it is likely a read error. The CDR3 reads CSVLNAAPGRSYGYTL. CDR3 DNA: TGCAGCGTACTGAATGCCGCCCCGGGACGGAGCTATGGCTACACCCTC. The chain uses TRBV29-1 and TRBJ1-2, with a tentative D call TRBD1 (5 bases). The CDR3 is made up of 16 amino acids. The germline V and J ends were trimmed by 6 bases and 4 bases, with 24 bases remaining between them. Germline CDR1 reads SQVTM; CDR2 reads ANQGSEA.

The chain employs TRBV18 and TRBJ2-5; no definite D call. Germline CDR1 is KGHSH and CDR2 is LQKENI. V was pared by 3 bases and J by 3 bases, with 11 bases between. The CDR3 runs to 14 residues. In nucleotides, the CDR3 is TGTGCCAGCTCACCTCTGACACTTGAAGAGACCCAGTACTTC. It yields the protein CASSPLTLEETQYF.

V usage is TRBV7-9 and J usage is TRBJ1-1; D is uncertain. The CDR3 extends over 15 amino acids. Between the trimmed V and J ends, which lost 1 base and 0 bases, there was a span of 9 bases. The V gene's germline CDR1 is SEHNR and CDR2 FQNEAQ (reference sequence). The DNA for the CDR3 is TGTGCCAGCAGCTTAGTCCCAGAAGTGAACACTGAAGCTTTCTTT. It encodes CASSLVPEVNTEAFF.

Here the CDR3 DNA reads TGTGCCAGCAGCTTTGACTGGCCCCCAGTCTACGAGCAGTACTTC. This encodes CASSFDWPPVYEQYF. The chain has TRBV7-2 and TRBJ2-5; no definite D call. Matching the DNA end better, TRBJ2-7 makes the J call doubtful. Germline V gene sequence: CDR1 SGHTA, CDR2 FQGNSA. CDR3 length equals 15 residues.

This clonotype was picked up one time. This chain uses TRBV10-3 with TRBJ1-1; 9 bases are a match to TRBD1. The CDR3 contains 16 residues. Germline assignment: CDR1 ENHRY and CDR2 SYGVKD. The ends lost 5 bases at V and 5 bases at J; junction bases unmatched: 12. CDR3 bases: TGTGCCATCAGTAGACCGACAGGGGGTGGGGGGACTGAAGCTTTCTTT. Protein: CAISRPTGGGGTEAFF.

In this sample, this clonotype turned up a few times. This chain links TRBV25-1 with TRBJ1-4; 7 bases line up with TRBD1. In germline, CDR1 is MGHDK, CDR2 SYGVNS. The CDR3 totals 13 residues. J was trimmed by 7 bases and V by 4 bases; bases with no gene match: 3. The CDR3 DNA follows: TGTGCCAGCAGTGGGTGGACAGGTGAAAAACTGTTTTTT. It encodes CASSGWTGEKLFF.

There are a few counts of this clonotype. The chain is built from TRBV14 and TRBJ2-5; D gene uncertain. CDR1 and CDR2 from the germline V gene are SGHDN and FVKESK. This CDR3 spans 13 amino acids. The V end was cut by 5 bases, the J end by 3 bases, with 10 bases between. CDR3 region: CASSDTREETQYF. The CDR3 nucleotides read TGTGCCAGCAGCGACACTCGCGAAGAGACCCAGTACTTC.

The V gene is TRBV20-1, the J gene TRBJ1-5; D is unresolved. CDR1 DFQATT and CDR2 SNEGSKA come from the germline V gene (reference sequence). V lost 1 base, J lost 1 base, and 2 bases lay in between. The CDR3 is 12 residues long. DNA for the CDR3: TGCAGTGCTAGAGGAAGCAATCAGCCCCAGCATTTT. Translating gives CSARGSNQPQHF.

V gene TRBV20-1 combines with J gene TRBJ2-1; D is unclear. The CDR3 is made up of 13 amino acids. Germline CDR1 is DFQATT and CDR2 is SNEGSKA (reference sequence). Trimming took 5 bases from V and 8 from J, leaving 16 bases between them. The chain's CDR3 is CSAPKMLEDEQFF. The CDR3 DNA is TGCAGTGCTCCTAAGATGCTAGAGGATGAGCAGTTCTTC.

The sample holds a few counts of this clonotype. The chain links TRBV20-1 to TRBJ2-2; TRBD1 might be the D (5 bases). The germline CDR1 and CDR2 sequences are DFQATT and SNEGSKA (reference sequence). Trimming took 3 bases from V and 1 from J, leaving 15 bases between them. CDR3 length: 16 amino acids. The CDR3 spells CSASVSWGRNTGELFF. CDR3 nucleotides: TGCAGTGCTAGCGTTTCCTGGGGCCGGAACACCGGGGAGCTGTTTTTT.

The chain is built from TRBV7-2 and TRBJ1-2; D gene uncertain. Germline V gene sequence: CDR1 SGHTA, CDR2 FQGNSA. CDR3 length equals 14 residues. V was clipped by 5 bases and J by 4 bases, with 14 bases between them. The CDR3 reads CASSRTGPGYGYTF. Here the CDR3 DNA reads TGTGCCAGCAGCCGAACCGGGCCGGGCTATGGCTACACCTTC.

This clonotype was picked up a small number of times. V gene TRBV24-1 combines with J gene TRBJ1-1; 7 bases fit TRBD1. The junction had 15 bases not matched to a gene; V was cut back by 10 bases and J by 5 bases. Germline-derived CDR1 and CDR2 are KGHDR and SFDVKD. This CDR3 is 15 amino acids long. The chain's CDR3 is CATYPREGACTEAFF. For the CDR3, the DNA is TGTGCCACGTATCCGAGGGAGGGGGCTTGTACTGAAGCTTTCTTT.

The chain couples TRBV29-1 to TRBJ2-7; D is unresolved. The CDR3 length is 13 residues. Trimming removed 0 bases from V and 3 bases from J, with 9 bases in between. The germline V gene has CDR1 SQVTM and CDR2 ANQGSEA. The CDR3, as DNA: TGCAGCGTTGAAGATTACTCGAACTACGAGCAGTACTTC. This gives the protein CSVEDYSNYEQYF.

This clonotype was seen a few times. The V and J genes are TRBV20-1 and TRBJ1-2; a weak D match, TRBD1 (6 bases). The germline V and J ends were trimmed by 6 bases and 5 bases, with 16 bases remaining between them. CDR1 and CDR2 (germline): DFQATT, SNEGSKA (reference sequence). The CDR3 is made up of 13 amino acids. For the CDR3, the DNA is TGCAGTGCCCTGTTGGGGGGCGCGTATGGCTACACCTTC. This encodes CSALLGGAYGYTF.

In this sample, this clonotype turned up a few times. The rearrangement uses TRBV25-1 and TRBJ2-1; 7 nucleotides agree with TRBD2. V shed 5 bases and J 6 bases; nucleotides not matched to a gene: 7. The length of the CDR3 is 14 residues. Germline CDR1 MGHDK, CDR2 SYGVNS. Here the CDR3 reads CASSRTRGTNEQFF. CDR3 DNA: TGTGCCAGCAGTCGGACTAGAGGAACCAATGAGCAGTTCTTC. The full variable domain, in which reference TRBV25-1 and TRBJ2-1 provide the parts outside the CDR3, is EADIYQTPRYLVIGTGKKITLECSQTMGHDKMYWYQQDPGMELHLIHYSYGVNSTEKGDLSSESTVSRIRTEHFPLTLESARPSHTSQYLCASSRTRGTNEQFFGPGTRLTVL.